Listed below are T cell receptor beta chains from one sample, sequenced in a study of OX40 agonist ivuxolimab in advanced cancers. Clones were sequenced by immunoSEQ multiplex PCR, and TCRdb holds only the in-frame ones, with some missing. This sample has approximately 79,000 clones; around 87% occur once, and the top ten carry 0.45% to 0.55%. Sequencing was performed on CD4+ or CD8+ T cells sorted from blood, taken in a trial of the OX40 agonist ivuxolimab. All receptors derive from an adult with an advanced solid tumor such as melanoma, head and neck, liver or kidney cancer. CDR3s include the opening cysteine and the closing phenylalanine or tryptophan. The D gene is left open where the match is weak. Rows may omit the clone size; those that give it use once, few, many or a size class.

DNA,CDR3,V,D,J,size
TGTGCCAGCTCACCTCTTCCGGTGGTTGGGCCACGAAGCACAGATACGCAGTATTTT,CASSPLPVVGPRSTDTQYF,TRBV18,NA,TRBJ2-3,NA
TGTGCCAGCTCACCACCCGTTAGCTCTGGAAACACCATATATTTT,CASSPPVSSGNTIYF,TRBV18,NA,TRBJ1-3,once
TGTGCCAGCCTGGATTTCTACGAGCAGTACTTC,CASLDFYEQYF,TRBV6-1,NA,TRBJ2-7,NA
TGTGCCAGCAGTTTATCGCCAGGGTCCCAGCCCCAGCATTTT,CASSLSPGSQPQHF,TRBV28,NA,TRBJ1-5,NA
TGTGCCAGCAGCTTAGCGTCGGCAGACCCACGCGCGAACACCGGGGAGCTGTTTTTT,CASSLASADPRANTGELFF,TRBV7-9,NA,TRBJ2-2,NA
TGTGCCACCCGGACAGAGCTGAACACTGAAGCTTTCTTT,CATRTELNTEAFF,TRBV2,NA,TRBJ1-1,NA
TGTGCCAGCAGCGGGAGGGGTTTCAATCAGCCCCAGCATTTT,CASSGRGFNQPQHF,TRBV28,NA,TRBJ1-5,NA
TGTGCCAGCAGCTTGGGGGTTGGTCGGGGAAGGAGGGACAATGAGCAGTTCTTC,CASSLGVGRGRRDNEQFF,TRBV5-5,NA,TRBJ2-1,NA
TGTGCCAGTAGTTCAGGGACAGGAGCAGAGAGAAACTATGGCTACACCTTC,CASSSGTGAERNYGYTF,TRBV19,TRBD1,TRBJ1-2,NA
TGTGCCAGCAGCCAAGAACCCCCTGGGGGGAGGTCTGGGGCCAACGTCCTGACTTTC,CASSQEPPGGRSGANVLTF,TRBV4-2,NA,TRBJ2-6,NA
TGTGCCAGCAGCTTCAGGGGGGGCTCACCCCTCCACTTT,CASSFRGGSPLHF,TRBV7-2,TRBD1,TRBJ1-6,NA
TGCGCCAGCAGCCAACAGGGTTTGGGCAATCAGCCCCAGCATTTT,CASSQQGLGNQPQHF,TRBV4-1,NA,TRBJ1-5,NA
TGTGCCTGGAAGGGACAGGGTTCCTACGAGCAGTACTTC,CAWKGQGSYEQYF,TRBV30,TRBD1,TRBJ2-7,NA
TGTGCCACCAGCAGATTAGGGACAGCCCGGGGCTACACCTTC,CATSRLGTARGYTF,TRBV15,TRBD1,TRBJ1-2,NA
TGTGCCAGTAGGAAGAGTATGGCTAGCGGCCCCTACGAGCAGTACTTC,CASRKSMASGPYEQYF,TRBV19,TRBD2,TRBJ2-7,NA
TGTGCCAGCTCACCGGGACAGGGAGATGAAAAACTGTTTTTT,CASSPGQGDEKLFF,TRBV18,TRBD1,TRBJ1-4,NA
TGCGCCAGCAGCCTGACACGGGACAGCTACTCCTACGAGCAGTACTTC,CASSLTRDSYSYEQYF,TRBV5-1,TRBD1,TRBJ2-7,NA
TGTGCCAGCAGCTTAGACTCAGGGGCAGATACGCAGTATTTT,CASSLDSGADTQYF,TRBV11-3,NA,TRBJ2-3,once
TGCGCCAGCACATGGGGGGGGAGGAGCACCGGGGAGCTGTTTTTT,CASTWGGRSTGELFF,TRBV10-2,TRBD2,TRBJ2-2,NA
TGTGCCAGCAAGGGGGAAACCGGGGAGCTGTTTTTT,CASKGETGELFF,TRBV2,NA,TRBJ2-2,NA
TGTGCCAGCAGCAACGGACAGGGATTATACTACGAGCAGTACTTC,CASSNGQGLYYEQYF,TRBV6-6,TRBD1,TRBJ2-7,NA
TGTGCCAGCAGCCAGGGACAGAACACTGAAGCTTTCTTT,CASSQGQNTEAFF,TRBV5-4,NA,TRBJ1-1,once
TGTGCCAGCAGTGAGACAGGTCTCTTTAGCAATCAGCCCCAGCATTTT,CASSETGLFSNQPQHF,TRBV21-1,NA,TRBJ1-5,NA
TGCGCCAGCAGCGCCGGGGATAATTCACCCCTCCACTTT,CASSAGDNSPLHF,TRBV5-1,NA,TRBJ1-6,NA
TGTGCCAGCACCCCCTTGGGGGGAGACACCGGGGAGCTGTTTTTT,CASTPLGGDTGELFF,TRBV5-4,NA,TRBJ2-2,NA
TGTGCCGGCAGCCGGGGGGGGTCCCACACTGAAGCTTTCTTT,CAGSRGGSHTEAFF,TRBV5-4,NA,TRBJ1-1,NA
TGTGCCAGCAGCTCACAAGGACAGGGGTACACCGGGGAGCTGTTTTTT,CASSSQGQGYTGELFF,TRBV7-8,TRBD1,TRBJ2-2,NA
TGTGCCAGCAGCTTCGCCAGAGATGAAGGCTACACCTTC,CASSFARDEGYTF,TRBV5-4,NA,TRBJ1-2,once
TGTGCCTGGAGCGTAGCTGGAGGCTACACCTTC,CAWSVAGGYTF,TRBV30,NA,TRBJ1-2,NA
TGCAGCGTTGGGGTTGCTGGGGCCAACGTCCTGACTTTC,CSVGVAGANVLTF,TRBV29-1,NA,TRBJ2-6,NA
TGTGCCAGCAACCGGGCGGACAGCAATCAGCCCCAGCATTTT,CASNRADSNQPQHF,TRBV9,NA,TRBJ1-5,NA
TGCGCCAGCAGCTTGGAGCAGAACCAGGGTCCCTACGAGCAGTACTTC,CASSLEQNQGPYEQYF,TRBV5-1,NA,TRBJ2-7,NA
TGCGCCAGCAGCTTGGGGCCCTTAAATCAGCCCCAGCATTTT,CASSLGPLNQPQHF,TRBV5-1,NA,TRBJ1-5,NA
TGTGCCAGCAGTTTACTCGACTATGGCTACACCTTC,CASSLLDYGYTF,TRBV6-6,NA,TRBJ1-2,once
TGCAGCGCGGGGGGGGGCACAGATACGCAGTATTTT,CSAGGGTDTQYF,TRBV29-1,TRBD2,TRBJ2-3,once
TGTGCCAGCAGGGACGGACCGCCTAACTATGGCTACACCTTC,CASRDGPPNYGYTF,TRBV6-5,NA,TRBJ1-2,NA
TGCGCCAGCAGCTTGGTCGCCGGGCAGGGAAAACTGTTTTTT,CASSLVAGQGKLFF,TRBV5-1,NA,TRBJ1-4,NA
TGTGCCAGCAGTTATGGCAGGGGTCAGCCCCAGCATTTT,CASSYGRGQPQHF,TRBV6-5,NA,TRBJ1-5,NA
TGTGCCAGCAGCTTAGGTGTTAGCGGGGGGTCCTCGGATACGCAGTATTTT,CASSLGVSGGSSDTQYF,TRBV11-2,TRBD2,TRBJ2-3,NA
TGCGCCAGCAGTTCCGGGACAGCGGTTTCTGGGGCCAACGTCCTGACTTTC,CASSSGTAVSGANVLTF,TRBV5-1,TRBD1,TRBJ2-6,NA
TGTGCCAGCAGCTTATGGACAGGGAGCAACACTGAAGCTTTCTTT,CASSLWTGSNTEAFF,TRBV7-8,TRBD1,TRBJ1-1,NA
TGTGCCAGCAGTTTGGGACAGTTCTCTGGAAACACCATATATTTT,CASSLGQFSGNTIYF,TRBV28,TRBD1,TRBJ1-3,NA
TGTGCCAGCAGTGAACGGGCATTTCTTAGCAATCAGCCCCAGCATTTT,CASSERAFLSNQPQHF,TRBV2,NA,TRBJ1-5,NA
TGTGCCAGCAGTTACCAAGGACAGGGAACCTACGAGCAGTACTTC,CASSYQGQGTYEQYF,TRBV27,TRBD1,TRBJ2-7,NA
TGTGCCAGCAAAAGAGGCCGGGACTCTTATATGGAGCAGTACTTC,CASKRGRDSYMEQYF,TRBV6-1,NA,TRBJ2-7,NA
TGCAGCGTTGCAGGGGGGGGCAATCAGCCCCAGCATTTT,CSVAGGGNQPQHF,TRBV29-1,TRBD1,TRBJ1-5,few
TGTGCCAGCAGCGGAATCGAGGGGCACCGGTATGGCTACACCTTC,CASSGIEGHRYGYTF,TRBV9,NA,TRBJ1-2,NA
TGTGCCAGCAGCCCAACGGGGGAGGTTACCTATGGCTACACCTTC,CASSPTGEVTYGYTF,TRBV2,NA,TRBJ1-2,once